This record looks at one T cell receptor beta chain sequence and its context. This CDR3 is built from 12 residues. Germline CDR1 reads MGHRA; CDR2 reads YSYEKL. Between the trimmed V and J ends, which lost 2 bases and 5 bases, there was a span of 6 bases. The sample is drawn from a study of control samples from healthy donors and cancer patients. Here immunoSEQ multiplex PCR was the method, and the copy in TCRdb shows in-frame clones only, minus some. Altogether 35,000 to 45,000 clones are present, roughly 83% being singletons, with the ten largest covering approximately 50%. The V call is TRBV4-1, the J call TRBJ2-5; the D gene is possibly TRBD1 (6 bases). The clonotype originates from a man in his 60s in good health. The sample consisted of blood. CDR3 DNA sequence: TGCGCCAGCAGCCAACAGGGGGAGACCCAGTACTTC. Amino acids: CASSQQGETQYF.